These 29 T cell receptor beta chains share one sample of origin, sequenced in a study of T cell responses to AZD1222 COVID-19 vaccine. The data were produced by immunoSEQ multiplex PCR, yet TCRdb's version contains in-frame clones alone and is incomplete. The table has roughly 100,000 clones, over 80% seen once; the top ten hold 8% to 9%. This specimen consisted of peripheral blood, obtained on day 0 of AZD1222 vaccination. All receptors come from an adult in good health.

This clone appeared once. V usage is TRBV2 and J usage is TRBJ2-5, with 13 bases aligning to TRBD2. The CDR3 sequence is 19 residues long. After removal of 1 base from V and 1 base from J, the junction contained 9 bases not matched to a gene. Germline V gene sequence: CDR1 SNHLY, CDR2 FYNNEI. The CDR3 spells CASSEGIVGLAGPQETQYF. The CDR3 DNA reads TGTGCCAGCAGTGAAGGCATAGTGGGACTAGCGGGGCCCCAAGAGACCCAGTACTTC.

This clone was picked up one time. The rearrangement joins TRBV19 to TRBJ2-7; D is possibly TRBD1 (6 bases). Germline assignment: CDR1 LNHDA and CDR2 SQIVND (reference sequence). V dropped 1 base and J dropped 3 bases, with 10 bases sitting between them. The CDR3 spans 14 residues. The CDR3 DNA sequence: TGTGCCAGTAGTATAGTAGGACAGAACTACGAGCAGTACTTC. Translated, it gives CASSIVGQNYEQYF.

The chain has TRBV9 and TRBJ2-1; 8 bases agree with TRBD1. CDR1 is SGDLS, CDR2 YYNGEE, per germline. This CDR3 is 16 amino acids long. Unmatched junction bases numbered 8, after V lost 1 base and J lost 5 bases. The CDR3 nucleotides are TGTGCCAGCAGCGTAACAGCGACAGGGGATAACAATGAGCAGTTCTTC. Translated, it gives CASSVTATGDNNEQFF.

V is TRBV5-6 and J is TRBJ1-2; tentatively, D is TRBD1 (5 bases). CDR3 size: 15 residues. Germline V CDR1 and CDR2: SGHDT, YYEEEE. The ends were cut back, 4 bases at V and 5 bases at J, with 18 bases in the middle. The chain's CDR3 is CASSLEEGIRYGYTF. Here the CDR3 DNA reads TGTGCCAGCAGCCTCGAGGAGGGGATTCGATATGGCTACACCTTC.

The CDR3, as DNA: TGTGCCAGCACCCGGTGGTCACAAAGGAATTCACCCCTCCACTTT. It specifies CASTRWSQRNSPLHF. The chain combines TRBV28 with TRBJ1-6; unclear D gene. V was trimmed by 7 bases and J by 7 bases, leaving 17 bases between them. The CDR3 runs to 15 residues. Germline V CDR1 and CDR2: MDHEN, SYDVKM.

The V and J genes are TRBV11-3 and TRBJ2-7; 9 nucleotides line up with TRBD1. V trimming: 5 bases; J trimming: 6 bases; junction bases outside the gene matches: 11. Germline CDR1 is SGHNT and CDR2 is YENEEA. The CDR3 is 15 residues long. The DNA for the CDR3 is TGTGCCAGCAGCCCCCTCGGACAGGGGTTTCGCGAGCAGTACTTC. Its translation: CASSPLGQGFREQYF.

This sequence joins TRBV7-9 and TRBJ1-6, with 7 bases aligning to TRBD1. CDR3 size: 17 residues. Germline V gene data show CDR1 as SEHNR and CDR2 as FQNEAQ (reference sequence). V lost 4 bases, J lost 6 bases, and 12 bases stayed unmatched. CDR3 region: CASSSTGPSGGNSPLHF. The CDR3 DNA reads TGTGCCAGCAGCTCTACTGGGCCCTCAGGGGGTAATTCACCCCTCCACTTT.

V gene TRBV6-1 combines with J gene TRBJ2-7; 10 bases align to TRBD2. V lost 5 bases and J lost 3; bases outside the gene matches: 4. CDR3 size: 14 residues. Germline V gene sequence: CDR1 MNHNS, CDR2 SASEGT. CDR3 DNA sequence: TGTGCCAGCAGTTCCGGGACTAGCGTCTACGAGCAGTACTTC. Its translation: CASSSGTSVYEQYF.

The chain links TRBV6-5 to TRBJ1-1; 12 nucleotides align to TRBD1. The ends lost 0 bases at V and 6 bases at J; junction bases unmatched: 2. CDR1 and CDR2 (germline): MNHEY, SVGAGI. This CDR3 is 15 amino acids long. The CDR3 reads CASSYSGQGAAEAFF. CDR3 DNA sequence: TGTGCCAGCAGTTACTCGGGACAGGGGGCCGCTGAAGCTTTCTTT.

The gene calls are TRBV10-2 and TRBJ2-3; TRBD1 might be the D (6 bases). The CDR3 covers 14 residues. Germline V gene data show CDR1 as WSHSY and CDR2 as SAAADI. Trimming removed 4 bases from V and 4 bases from J, with 12 bases in between. CDR3 loop: CASSGQAGSDTQYF. CDR3 nucleotide sequence: TGCGCCAGCAGTGGACAGGCCGGTTCAGATACGCAGTATTTT.

The chain uses TRBV2 and TRBJ2-7; D gene uncertain. In germline, CDR1 is SNHLY, CDR2 FYNNEI. The CDR3 runs to 13 residues. The V end lost 6 bases, the J end lost 5 bases, and 14 bases lay between the germline ends. CDR3 protein: CASSLMTLDEQYF. CDR3 sequence (DNA): TGTGCCAGCAGCCTGATGACTCTCGACGAGCAGTACTTC.

The CDR3 DNA is TGTGCCAGCAGCGTAGGGGGGGACAGTTACGAGCAGTACTTC. This encodes CASSVGGDSYEQYF. This chain uses TRBV9 with TRBJ2-7; TRBD1 is a possible D gene (7 bases). CDR1 and CDR2 (germline): SGDLS, YYNGEE. Trimming pared 0 bases from V and 4 bases from J, leaving 11 bases between. The CDR3 is 14 residues long.

The chain carries TRBV7-9 and TRBJ2-3, with D tentatively TRBD1 (5 bases). The V gene's germline CDR1 is SEHNR and CDR2 FQNEAQ (reference sequence). This CDR3 has 15 amino acids. Between the trimmed V and J ends, which lost 5 bases and 0 bases, there was a span of 12 bases. CDR3 region: CASSPQGISTDTQYF. The CDR3, as DNA: TGTGCCAGCAGCCCCCAGGGCATTAGCACAGATACGCAGTATTTT.

CDR3 amino acids: CAISESQNTEAFF. The CDR3 DNA sequence: TGTGCCATCAGTGAATCACAAAACACTGAAGCTTTCTTT. The J gene is TRBJ1-1, the V gene TRBV10-3; no firm D call. In germline, CDR1 is ENHRY, CDR2 SYGVKD. The V and J ends lost 3 bases and 2 bases respectively, with 7 bases between them. CDR3 size: 13 residues.

The gene calls are TRBV5-1 and TRBJ1-2, with D possibly TRBD1 on 6 matching bases. The CDR3 sequence is 15 residues long. In germline, CDR1 is SGHRS, CDR2 YFSETQ. Between the trimmed V and J ends, which lost 4 bases and 3 bases, there was a span of 16 bases. The CDR3 DNA is TGCGCCAGCAGCCCCCACAACAGGGCGCACTATGGCTACACCTTC. It specifies CASSPHNRAHYGYTF.

This chain links TRBV5-4 with TRBJ1-2; possibly TRBD1 for D (6 bases). The CDR3 is 13 residues long. The germline V and J ends were trimmed by 5 bases and 3 bases, with 11 bases remaining between them. In germline, CDR1 is SGHNT, CDR2 YYREEE (reference sequence). CDR3 DNA sequence: TGTGCCAGCAGTCCTGGGGGGCACTATGGCTACACCTTC. Residues: CASSPGGHYGYTF.

The chain links TRBV19 to TRBJ2-1, with a tentative D call TRBD1 (5 bases). Germline CDR1 LNHDA, CDR2 SQIVND (reference sequence). This CDR3 has 19 amino acids. Deletions cut 5 bases from V and 0 bases from J, with 23 bases between. CDR3 bases: TGTGCCAGTAGTCCAAAAGGGCACACAGGATGGGTCTCCTACAATGAGCAGTTCTTC. Protein sequence: CASSPKGHTGWVSYNEQFF.

This rearrangement joins TRBV11-2 to TRBJ1-6, with TRBD1 matching 9 bases. The J segment lost 7 bases and the V segment lost 1 base, leaving 2 bases of the junction unmatched. CDR3 length equals 15 residues. Per germline, CDR1 SGHAT and CDR2 FQNNGV. The CDR3 here is CASSLGDRENSPLHF. The CDR3 DNA sequence: TGTGCCAGCAGCTTAGGGGACAGGGAGAATTCACCCCTCCACTTT.

The gene calls are TRBV5-4 and TRBJ2-7; 9 positions agree with TRBD2. The CDR3 loop spans 16 amino acids. The ends lost 0 bases at V and 3 bases at J; junction bases unmatched: 7. Germline CDR1 reads SGHNT; CDR2 reads YYREEE (reference sequence). The CDR3 DNA reads TGTGCCAGCAGCTTGGGGTCTGGGACTAGCCGCTACGAGCAGTACTTC. Its translation is CASSLGSGTSRYEQYF.

The chain joins TRBV28 to TRBJ1-5, with a possible D match to TRBD1 (5 bases). The V end was cut by 6 bases, the J end by 0 bases, with 12 bases between. CDR3 length: 15 amino acids. The germline V gene has CDR1 MDHEN and CDR2 SYDVKM. CDR3 sequence: CASRRQSNSNQPQHF. The DNA of the CDR3 is TGTGCCAGCAGGAGACAGTCTAATAGCAATCAGCCCCAGCATTTT.

V is TRBV19 and J is TRBJ2-6; a possible D gene is TRBD1 (6 bases). This CDR3 region has 20 residues. Looked up from germline, CDR1 is LNHDA and CDR2 is SQIVND (reference sequence). V gave up 1 base and J gave up 4 bases, with 23 bases separating them. DNA of the CDR3: TGTGCCAGTAGTATAGGCCGCCTTGGGGGCCCGTCGGGAGGGGCCAACGTCCTGACTTTC. Protein: CASSIGRLGGPSGGANVLTF.

The V and J genes are TRBV7-2 and TRBJ2-1; D gene unclear. Per the germline V gene, CDR1 is SGHTA and CDR2 is FQGNSA. V shed 3 bases and J shed 10 bases, with 7 bases lying between them. The CDR3 covers 11 residues. The CDR3 bases are TGTGCCAGCAGCTTGGTAGACGAGCAGTTCTTC. Translated: CASSLVDEQFF.

The rearrangement uses TRBV28 and TRBJ1-5; D remains ambiguous. CDR1 and CDR2 from the germline V gene are MDHEN and SYDVKM. This CDR3 comprises 15 residues. Trimming took off 2 bases at V and 3 bases at J, with 11 bases between the two ends. The CDR3 protein is CASSLRPLSNQPQHF. CDR3 DNA sequence: TGTGCCAGCAGTTTAAGGCCCCTGTCCAATCAGCCCCAGCATTTT.

This chain joins TRBV27 and TRBJ1-3; unclear D gene. The CDR3 consists of 15 residues. Germline CDR1 is MNHEY and CDR2 is SMNVEV (reference sequence). V was trimmed by 3 bases and J by 0 bases, leaving 9 bases between them. This CDR3 is CASSLRRYSGNTIYF. The CDR3 nucleotides read TGTGCCAGCAGTTTGAGACGGTACTCTGGAAACACCATATATTTT.

This chain uses TRBV28 with TRBJ2-7; a weak D match, TRBD2 (5 bases). Germline values: CDR1 MDHEN, CDR2 SYDVKM. V lost 3 bases and J 3 bases, leaving 12 bases between the germline ends. The CDR3 sequence is 14 residues long. The CDR3 protein is CASSFEGAGYEQYF. CDR3 DNA sequence: TGTGCCAGCAGTTTTGAGGGAGCAGGCTACGAGCAGTACTTC.

The rearrangement links TRBV27 to TRBJ1-1; D is possibly TRBD1 (5 bases). The CDR3 loop spans 14 amino acids. Trimming took off 6 bases at V and 6 bases at J, with 17 bases between the two ends. Looked up from germline, CDR1 is MNHEY and CDR2 is SMNVEV (reference sequence). CDR3 nucleotides: TGTGCCAGCAGGGACGGCGCACCCAGGGCTGAAGCTTTCTTT. It codes for CASRDGAPRAEAFF.

The V call is TRBV7-9, the J call TRBJ2-3; the match to TRBD2 covers 9 bases. Losses at the gene ends were 1 base for V and 6 bases for J; bases not matched to a gene: 5. Germline assignment: CDR1 SEHNR and CDR2 FQNEAQ (reference sequence). The CDR3 is 15 amino acids. The chain's CDR3 is CASSLGVAGVDTQYF. The CDR3 DNA reads TGTGCCAGCAGCTTAGGTGTAGCGGGAGTGGATACGCAGTATTTT.

This chain uses TRBV9 with TRBJ2-1; D is uncertain. V was cut by 6 bases and J by 1 base, with 14 bases left in between. The CDR3 contains 15 residues. CDR1 is SGDLS and CDR2 is YYNGEE in the germline V gene. The CDR3 nucleotides read TGTGCCAGCACCGCGACAAGCCAATCCTACAATGAGCAGTTCTTC. It encodes CASTATSQSYNEQFF.

The chain is built from TRBV6-5 and TRBJ1-5; TRBD1 aligns across 8 bases. The V segment lost 7 bases and the J segment 5 bases; nucleotides outside the gene matches: 7. The CDR3 spans 14 residues. Germline assignment: CDR1 MNHEY and CDR2 SVGAGI. CDR3 DNA sequence: TGTGCCAGCACCTTGAGACAGGGGTATCAGCCCCAGCATTTT. Translation: CASTLRQGYQPQHF.